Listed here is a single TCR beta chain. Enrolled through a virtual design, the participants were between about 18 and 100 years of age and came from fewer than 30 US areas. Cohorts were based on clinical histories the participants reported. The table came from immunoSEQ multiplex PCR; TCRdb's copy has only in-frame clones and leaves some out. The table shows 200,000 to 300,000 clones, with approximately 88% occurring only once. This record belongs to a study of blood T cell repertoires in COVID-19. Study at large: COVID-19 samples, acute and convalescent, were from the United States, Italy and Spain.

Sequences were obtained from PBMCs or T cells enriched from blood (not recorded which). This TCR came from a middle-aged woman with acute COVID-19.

The CDR3 loop reads CASRINRNGYTF. DNA of the CDR3: TGTGCCAGCAGGATTAACAGGAACGGCTACACCTTC. The V call is TRBV12-3 or TRBV12-4, the J call TRBJ1-2, with D perhaps TRBD1 (5 bases). This CDR3 is built from 12 residues. Trimming took 6 bases from V and 8 from J, leaving 13 bases between them.